These T cell receptor beta chains were read from a single sample in a study of graft-versus-host responses after intestinal transplantation. TCRdb's copy holds only in-frame clones and misses some; the assay was immunoSEQ multiplex PCR. The sample has several thousand clones, roughly 32% seen once. The material was alloreactive CD4+ T cells from a mixed lymphocyte reaction culture, obtained before transplantation. Every receptor here comes from a human patient who was an organ donor for intestinal transplantation. The CDR3 runs from the conserved cysteine through the conserved F or W. D genes are given only for firm matches. Size values are once, few and many counts, or a class for expanded clones, and some rows have none.

D gene	V gene	J gene	clone size	CDR3 DNA	CDR3 protein
TRBD2	TRBV30	TRBJ2-3	NA	TGTGCCTGGAGTCCACTAGCGCCCAGCACAGATACGCAGTATTTT	CAWSPLAPSTDTQYF
TRBD2	TRBV10-3	TRBJ2-1	medium-sized	TGTGCCATCAGTGATTGGGGACTAGCGGGGGGCCATGAGCAGTTCTTC	CAISDWGLAGGHEQFF
NA	TRBV29-1	TRBJ2-3	NA	TGCAGCGTTGTCGGTACCGTCACAGATACGCAGTATTTT	CSVVGTVTDTQYF
TRBD1	TRBV7-8	TRBJ1-1	NA	TGTGCCAGCAGCTTAGTGGGACAGGCACACACTGAAGCTTTCTTT	CASSLVGQAHTEAFF
NA	TRBV5-4	TRBJ2-7	few	TGTGCCAGCAGCTTGGTAGGGAGCGAGCAGTACTTC	CASSLVGSEQYF
NA	TRBV6-5	TRBJ2-7	NA	TGTGCCAGCAGCCGATCTCCCAGGGGCTACGAGCAGTACTTC	CASSRSPRGYEQYF
NA	TRBV5-4	TRBJ1-2	NA	TGTGCCAGCAGCTTGGGGGCCAGGGGTGTTCGATATGGCTACACCTTC	CASSLGARGVRYGYTF
NA	TRBV15	TRBJ2-7	few	TGTGCCACCAGCAGAGTGGGCCCCTACGAGCAGTACTTC	CATSRVGPYEQYF
NA	TRBV14	TRBJ2-7	NA	TGTGCCAGCAGCCAATTGGCTAGACGGAACTACGAGCAGTACTTC	CASSQLARRNYEQYF
NA	TRBV5-1	TRBJ1-1	NA	TGCGCCAGCAGCTTGGCCCAAGGGGACATGAACACTGAAGCTTTCTTT	CASSLAQGDMNTEAFF
NA	TRBV9	TRBJ2-1	NA	TGTGCCAGCAGCCCACGACACGGGACAATCCCGAGGGATGAGCAGTTCTTC	CASSPRHGTIPRDEQFF
TRBD2	TRBV29-1	TRBJ2-1	few	TGCAGCGTTGTGGTTGGAAGCGGGGCGCCGTATGAGCAGTTCTTC	CSVVVGSGAPYEQFF
TRBD2	TRBV5-5	TRBJ2-1	few	TGTGCCAGCAGCCAAGATAGCGGGTCCTACAATGAGCAGTTCTTC	CASSQDSGSYNEQFF
NA	TRBV5-6	TRBJ2-7	medium-sized	TGTGCCAGCAGCTTTGGACAGTACGAGCAGTACTTC	CASSFGQYEQYF
TRBD2	TRBV6-5	TRBJ2-1	NA	TGTGCCAGCAGCGGACTAGCGGGAGGGTTCAGTGAGCAGTTCTTC	CASSGLAGGFSEQFF
TRBD1	TRBV4-1	TRBJ1-1	few	TGCGCCAGCAGCCTACGGGACAGGGGCAATATGAACACTGAAGCTTTCTTT	CASSLRDRGNMNTEAFF
NA	TRBV4-2	TRBJ2-1	few	TGTGCCAGCAGCCCGGTGGGGTCTCCTTCCAATGAGCAGTTCTTC	CASSPVGSPSNEQFF
NA	TRBV6-5	TRBJ1-1	NA	TGTGCCAGCAGTTCCAGGCTGAACACTGAAGCTTTCTTT	CASSSRLNTEAFF
NA	TRBV5-5	TRBJ1-2	NA	TGTGCCAGCAGCCCGGGGGTCGGATCTAACTATGGCTACACCTTC	CASSPGVGSNYGYTF
NA	TRBV6-5	TRBJ2-3	few	TGTGCCAGCAGTCCAAGCGGAGATACGCAGTATTTT	CASSPSGDTQYF
NA	TRBV5-4	TRBJ2-3	few	TGTGCCAGCAGCTTTGACGTATCTAGCACAGATACGCAGTATTTT	CASSFDVSSTDTQYF
TRBD1	TRBV6-6	TRBJ2-5	NA	TGTGCCAGCAGTTACGACAGGGGAGAGACCCAGTACTTC	CASSYDRGETQYF
TRBD1	TRBV5-1	TRBJ2-3	few	TGCGCCAGCAGCGCGACAGGGGGCGCAGATACGCAGTATTTT	CASSATGGADTQYF
NA	TRBV11-2	TRBJ1-4	NA	TGTGCCAGCAGCTTAGATCTAGGGAGGAGTGAAAAACTGTTTTTT	CASSLDLGRSEKLFF
NA	TRBV6-1	TRBJ2-1	NA	TGTGCCAGCAGTGAACTCAATGAGCAGTTCTTC	CASSELNEQFF
NA	TRBV10-2	TRBJ1-4	few	TGCGCCAGCAACGGGTATAATGAAAAACTGTTTTTT	CASNGYNEKLFF
NA	TRBV18	TRBJ1-5	large	TGTGCCAGCTCACCGGGTCTACAGGGGCCCCAGCATTTT	CASSPGLQGPQHF